This TCR beta chain derives from a study of neoadjuvant anti-PD-1 for oral cavity cancer. Study overall: Around day 43, patients without progression received a fourth nivolumab dose before surgery. Study-wide results and limits: Only a few patients per response group were TCR-analyzed; validation needed.

Time point given: after neoadjuvant nivolumab, at surgical resection. Trimming cost V 4 bases and J 0 bases; bases outside gene matches: 10. There are 18 residues in the CDR3. Germline V gene sequence: CDR1 LGHNA, CDR2 YNFKEQ. Six replicates per PBMC sample, mostly from around 460 ng of genomic DNA. Sequencing was performed with immunoSEQ multiplex PCR; in TCRdb, only in-frame clones are kept and a portion is missing. The table has around 65,000 clones, about 86% seen once; the top ten hold 2.5% to 3%. As to this clone: Its antigen remains unidentified.

This specimen consisted of PBMCs, obtained after nivolumab (anti-PD-1) treatment. The TCR sequence derives from a person between 35 and 79 years old with oral cavity squamous cell carcinoma. The chain combines TRBV4-2 with TRBJ2-1, with 9 bases identical to TRBD2. The CDR3 spells CASSPQGLAGSSYNEQFF. The CDR3 nucleotides read TGTGCCAGCAGCCCGCAGGGGCTAGCGGGGTCCTCCTACAATGAGCAGTTCTTC.